One and the same sample provided the 30 T cell receptor beta chains below, sequenced in a study of early T cells in non-severe SARS-CoV-2 infection. TCRdb independently ran MiXCR on the 5' RACE reads; one entry per CDR3 protein. Of about 94,000 distinct CDR3 sequences in the sample, 13% were seen once. The sequencing input was whole blood. These receptors all come from an adult who was a healthcare worker with PCR-confirmed SARS-CoV-2 infection or an uninfected control (not recorded which).

Comment on this clonotype: One base away lies a much larger clone, so this may be a sequencing read error. The chain carries TRBV18 and TRBJ2-3; the D gene is possibly TRBD1 (5 bases). The V gene's germline CDR1 is KGHSH and CDR2 LQKENI. There are 14 residues in the CDR3. The CDR3 DNA is TGTGCCAACTCACCACTTAAGGGGCCAGATACGCAGTATTTT. As protein: CANSPLKGPDTQYF.

Only a few counts were recorded for this clonotype. The rearrangement links TRBV6-5 to TRBJ1-1; no clear D gene. Trimming took 0 bases from V and 7 from J, leaving 9 bases between them. The length of the CDR3 is 13 residues. Germline lookup yields CDR1 MNHEY and CDR2 SVGAGI. For the CDR3, the DNA is TGTGCCAGCAGTTACTCCAAATGGGTTGAAGCTTTCTTT. Its protein is CASSYSKWVEAFF.

The chain employs TRBV12-3 or TRBV12-4 and TRBJ2-7, with D maybe TRBD1 (6 bases). The V end lost 4 bases, the J end lost 3 bases, and 10 bases lay between the germline ends. The CDR3 length is 13 residues. CDR3 loop: CASSSGVDYEQYF. The CDR3 nucleotides are TGTGCCAGCAGTTCAGGGGTTGACTACGAGCAGTACTTC.

In its sample, this clonotype was seen a few times. The CDR3 coding sequence is TGCGCCAGCAGCTTGGTATACAGGGATAGCACTGAAGCTTTCTTT. This translates into CASSLVYRDSTEAFF. The chain links TRBV5-1 to TRBJ1-1; perhaps TRBD1 as D (6 bases). Germline assignment: CDR1 SGHRS and CDR2 YFSETQ. V was shortened by 0 bases and J by 4 bases, with 13 bases between the two germline ends. The CDR3 sequence is 15 residues long.

This clonotype was observed many times. The J gene is TRBJ2-3, the V gene TRBV29-1, with no clear D. CDR3 size: 11 residues. V lost 6 bases, J lost 6 bases, and 10 bases lay in between. Looked up from germline, CDR1 is SQVTM and CDR2 is ANQGSEA. CDR3 bases: TGCAGCGTCGAACTTGTCGATACGCAGTATTTT. Translating gives CSVELVDTQYF.

This clonotype showed up just a few times. V usage is TRBV6-2 or TRBV6-3 and J usage is TRBJ2-7; 10 nucleotides align to TRBD1. The junction had 7 bases not matched to a gene; V was cut back by 5 bases and J by 3 bases. The CDR3 covers 15 residues. Per the germline V gene, CDR1 is MNHEY and CDR2 is SVGEGT. CDR3 amino acids: CASSAAGTGVYEQYF. The DNA of the CDR3 is TGTGCCAGCAGTGCAGCCGGGACAGGGGTCTACGAGCAGTACTTC.

The chain employs TRBV20-1 and TRBJ1-4, with D possibly matching TRBD1 (5 bases). The V gene's germline CDR1 is DFQATT and CDR2 SNEGSKA (reference sequence). The CDR3 is made up of 15 amino acids. V shed 0 bases and J shed 6 bases, with 14 bases lying between them. The CDR3, as DNA: TGCAGTGCTAGAGAGGGAGGAGGGGCGGATGAAAAACTGTTTTTT. This sequence encodes CSAREGGGADEKLFF.

This clonotype was recorded a few times. This rearrangement joins TRBV29-1 to TRBJ2-3; 11 nucleotides agree with TRBD2. Germline-derived CDR1 and CDR2 are SQVTM and ANQGSEA. The CDR3 runs 15 residues. Trimming at V came to 4 bases and at J to 2 bases, leaving 5 bases not matched to a gene. CDR3 sequence reads: CSVGTTSGATDTQYF. In DNA form, the CDR3 reads TGCAGCGTTGGCACGACTAGCGGGGCCACAGATACGCAGTATTTT.

This clonotype was detected ten times or more. The V call is TRBV27, the J call TRBJ1-6; D gene ambiguous. V lost 0 bases, J lost 4 bases, and 4 bases lay in between. The CDR3 covers 14 residues. The germline gives CDR1 MNHEY, CDR2 SMNVEV (reference sequence). CDR3 nucleotides: TGTGCCAGCAGTTTATCCCCTTATAATTCACCCCTCCACTTT. Amino acids: CASSLSPYNSPLHF.

This clonotype was counted many times. The gene calls are TRBV5-1 and TRBJ1-1; unclear D gene. The CDR3 loop spans 15 amino acids. The V end lost 0 bases, the J end lost 1 base, and 10 bases lay between the germline ends. CDR1 and CDR2 from the germline V gene are SGHRS and YFSETQ. This chain's CDR3 is CASSLDPGKNTEAFF. The CDR3 coding sequence is TGCGCCAGCAGCTTGGACCCAGGAAAGAACACTGAAGCTTTCTTT.

The table lists this clonotype with a few counts. The chain carries TRBV28 and TRBJ1-5; D is possibly TRBD1 (6 bases). CDR1 is MDHEN, CDR2 SYDVKM, per germline. Trimming cost V 3 bases and J 2 bases, with 11 bases left between them. This CDR3 contains 15 residues. The CDR3 spells CASSLVGGGNQPQHF. CDR3 coding DNA: TGTGCCAGCAGTTTGGTAGGGGGGGGCAATCAGCCCCAGCATTTT.

In its sample, this clonotype was seen many times. The J gene is TRBJ2-3, the V gene TRBV9; 11 bases align to TRBD2. J gave up 6 bases and V 5 bases, and 8 bases lay outside the gene matches. Per germline, CDR1 SGDLS and CDR2 YYNGEE. The CDR3 consists of 15 residues. CDR3 amino acids: CASSLAGGPPDTQYF. CDR3 nucleotide sequence: TGTGCCAGCAGTCTAGCGGGGGGCCCGCCGGATACGCAGTATTTT.

Ten or more counts support this clonotype. The J gene is TRBJ1-4, the V gene TRBV7-2; 7 bases are shared with TRBD1. Looked up from germline, CDR1 is SGHTA and CDR2 is FQGNSA. The V gene end was trimmed by 7 bases and the J gene end by 3 bases; junction bases not matched to a gene: 11. The CDR3 consists of 16 residues. In DNA, the CDR3 is TGTGCCAGCACCAGGGGGGCGACAGCTTCTAATGAAAAACTGTTTTTT. Its translation is CASTRGATASNEKLFF. Combining the CDR3 with reference TRBV7-2 and TRBJ1-4 gives the whole variable domain GAGVSQSPSNKVTEKGKDVELRCDPISGHTALYWYRQSLGQGLEFLIYFQGNSAPDKSGLPSDRFSAERTGGSVSTLTIQRTQQEDSAVYLCASTRGATASNEKLFFGSGTQLSVL.

The chain has TRBV20-1 and TRBJ2-2; tentatively, D is TRBD1 (6 bases). This CDR3 comprises 16 residues. Trimming shortened V by 5 bases and J by 5 bases, and 21 bases separated the two germline ends. Per germline, CDR1 DFQATT and CDR2 SNEGSKA (reference sequence). The CDR3 loop reads CSASPRGTDRTGELFF. In DNA, the CDR3 is TGCAGTGCTTCCCCCAGGGGTACGGATAGAACCGGGGAGCTGTTTTTT.

This clonotype was counted ten times or more. The chain has TRBV5-4 and TRBJ1-5; D is possibly TRBD1 (5 bases). The CDR3 loop spans 15 amino acids. The germline gives CDR1 SGHNT, CDR2 YYREEE (reference sequence). Trimming took 0 bases from V and 3 from J, leaving 10 bases between them. The CDR3 loop reads CASSLGGSINQPQHF. CDR3 DNA sequence: TGTGCCAGCAGCTTGGGGGGCAGTATCAATCAGCCCCAGCATTTT.

The table lists this clonotype with a few counts. The chain carries TRBV4-1 and TRBJ1-5; D is possibly TRBD1 (5 bases). CDR1 is MGHRA and CDR2 is YSYEKL in the germline V gene. V lost 1 base and J 0 bases, leaving 16 bases between the germline ends. The CDR3 is 18 amino acids. CDR3 bases: TGCGCCAGCAGCCAAGTGGACATGGGGATAGCTAGCAATCAGCCCCAGCATTTT. Amino acid sequence: CASSQVDMGIASNQPQHF.

The table lists this clonotype with many counts. This chain's CDR3 is CASSLSPLYGYTF. In DNA, the CDR3 is TGTGCCAGCAGTTTATCTCCCCTCTATGGCTACACCTTC. The chain carries TRBV28 and TRBJ1-2, with unresolved D. CDR3 length equals 13 residues. The ends were cut back, 1 base at V and 4 bases at J, with 7 bases in the middle. Germline CDR1 and CDR2: MDHEN and SYDVKM.

This clonotype was counted at least ten times. This chain uses TRBV5-4 with TRBJ2-3; weak D call: TRBD2 (6 bases). Trimming shortened V by 4 bases and J by 4 bases, and 19 bases separated the two germline ends. The germline V gene has CDR1 SGHNT and CDR2 YYREEE (reference sequence). The CDR3 totals 16 residues. This chain's CDR3 is CASSPRDWGGPDTQYF. In nucleotides, the CDR3 is TGTGCCAGCAGCCCGAGGGACTGGGGCGGTCCAGATACGCAGTATTTT. Full variable domain (rest looked up from reference TRBV5-4 and TRBJ2-3): ETGVTQSPTHLIKTRGQQVTLRCSSQSGHNTVSWYQQALGQGPQFIFQYYREEENGRGNFPPRFSGLQFPNYSSELNVNALELDDSALYLCASSPRDWGGPDTQYFGPGTRLTVL.

This clonotype was recorded at least ten times. The gene calls are TRBV10-2 and TRBJ1-5; D is unresolved. V lost 4 bases and J 0 bases, leaving 7 bases between the germline ends. The V gene's germline CDR1 is WSHSY and CDR2 SAAADI. This CDR3 has 14 residues. CDR3 coding DNA: TGCGCCAGCAGTGTCGGTATTAGCAATCAGCCCCAGCATTTT. The encoded protein is CASSVGISNQPQHF.

A few counts support this clonotype. This sequence joins TRBV7-2 and TRBJ2-1, with a possible D match to TRBD2 (6 bases). CDR1 and CDR2 from the germline V gene are SGHTA and FQGNSA. The length of the CDR3 is 16 residues. V was pared by 6 bases and J by 0 bases, with 15 bases between. This CDR3 reads CASRLISSASYNEQFF. CDR3 coding DNA: TGTGCCAGCAGATTGATCTCTAGCGCCTCCTACAATGAGCAGTTCTTC.

This clonotype was detected ten times or more. The chain uses TRBV14 and TRBJ2-5; D is unclear. This CDR3 is 13 amino acids long. The germline CDR1 and CDR2 sequences are SGHDN and FVKESK. V was pared by 2 bases and J by 1 base, with 5 bases between. The CDR3, as DNA: TGTGCCAGCAGCCAACTAGTCCAAGAGACCCAGTACTTC. This encodes CASSQLVQETQYF.

This clonotype was seen more than once but under ten times. V gene TRBV4-1 combines with J gene TRBJ1-6; unclear D gene. V lost 1 base to trimming and J lost 10 bases, with 11 bases between them. Germline V gene sequence: CDR1 MGHRA, CDR2 YSYEKL. This CDR3 spans 14 amino acids. CDR3 amino acids: CASSQVMVGSPLHF. DNA for the CDR3: TGCGCCAGCAGCCAAGTGATGGTGGGCTCACCCCTCCACTTT.

This clonotype came up many times. The chain links TRBV10-3 to TRBJ2-7, with D tentatively TRBD2 (5 bases). V was shortened by 11 bases and J by 4 bases, with 18 bases between the two germline ends. CDR1 and CDR2 from the germline V gene are ENHRY and SYGVKD. The length of the CDR3 is 13 residues. The CDR3 DNA follows: TGTGCCTCATCCGGGTTCGGGGTGTACGAGCAGTACTTC. This codes for CASSGFGVYEQYF.

This clonotype was counted only a few times. The chain couples TRBV6-6 to TRBJ1-2; 7 positions agree with TRBD1. Germline V gives CDR1 MNHNY, CDR2 SVGAGI (reference sequence). The V segment lost 2 bases and the J segment 2 bases; nucleotides outside the gene matches: 8. CDR3 length: 16 residues. This CDR3 is CASSYDGRGRNYGYTF. CDR3 in DNA: TGTGCCAGCAGTTACGATGGGAGGGGGCGAAACTATGGCTACACCTTC.

The rearrangement links TRBV6-1 to TRBJ2-1, with 7 nucleotides matching TRBD1. The germline CDR1 and CDR2 sequences are MNHNS and SASEGT. With 8 bases clipped from V and 2 bases from J, the junction kept 6 bases outside the gene matches. This CDR3 is built from 14 residues. The DNA for the CDR3 is TGTGCCAGCGTCGGACAGGCGACCTACAATGAGCAGTTCTTC. Protein product: CASVGQATYNEQFF.

Concerning this clonotype: Germline is not matched at one junction end, which may reflect a read error. The rearrangement links TRBV29-1 to TRBJ2-1; 8 nucleotides line up with TRBD1. This CDR3 has 12 amino acids. The germline V gene has CDR1 SQVTM and CDR2 ANQGSEA. For the CDR3, the DNA is TGCAGCGTCGCGCCCCAGGGGGCTACTAAAATCTTC. Protein sequence: CSVAPQGATKIF.

This clonotype was found many times. V is TRBV7-9 and J is TRBJ2-7, with no clear D. There are 13 residues in the CDR3. CDR1 and CDR2 (germline): SEHNR, FQNEAQ (reference sequence). The V end was cut by 3 bases, the J end by 1 base, with 7 bases between. The chain's CDR3 is CASSFPPSYEQYF. CDR3 in DNA: TGTGCCAGCAGCTTCCCACCTTCCTACGAGCAGTACTTC.

The rearrangement uses TRBV28 and TRBJ1-1, with 8 bases aligning to TRBD1. Germline V CDR1 and CDR2: MDHEN, SYDVKM. The CDR3 length is 15 residues. V shed 4 bases and J 1 base; nucleotides not matched to a gene: 5. CDR3 DNA sequence: TGTGCCAGCAGTTCAAACAGGGGGAAGAACACTGAAGCTTTCTTT. Translated: CASSSNRGKNTEAFF.

This clonotype came up many times. The V and J genes are TRBV20-1 and TRBJ1-5; D perhaps matches TRBD1 (6 bases). Germline loops: CDR1 DFQATT, CDR2 SNEGSKA (reference sequence). The CDR3 is 14 residues long. V was pared by 3 bases and J by 1 base, with 10 bases between. CDR3 nucleotide sequence: TGCAGTGCTAGGTGGGGGGCAAGCAATCAGCCCCAGCATTTT. This sequence encodes CSARWGASNQPQHF.

In its sample, this clonotype was seen many times. The chain links TRBV5-6 to TRBJ2-7; 9 bases line up with TRBD1. The CDR3 runs 16 residues. The V segment lost 3 bases and the J segment 0 bases; nucleotides outside the gene matches: 7. CDR1 is SGHDT, CDR2 YYEEEE, per germline. CDR3 DNA: TGTGCCAGCAGCTACGCCGGGACAGGGAACTCCTACGAGCAGTACTTC. This translates into CASSYAGTGNSYEQYF.